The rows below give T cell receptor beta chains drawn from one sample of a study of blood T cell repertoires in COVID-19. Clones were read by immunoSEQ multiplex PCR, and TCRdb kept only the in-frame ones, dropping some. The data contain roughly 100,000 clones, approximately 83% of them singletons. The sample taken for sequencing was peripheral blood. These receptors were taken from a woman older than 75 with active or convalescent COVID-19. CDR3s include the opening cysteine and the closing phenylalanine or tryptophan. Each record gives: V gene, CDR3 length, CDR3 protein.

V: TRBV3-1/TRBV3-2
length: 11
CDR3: CASSQDDGDTF

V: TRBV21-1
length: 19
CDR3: CASSKVGTSGSWGKNIQYF

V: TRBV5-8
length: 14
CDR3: CASSGRGLAYEQYF

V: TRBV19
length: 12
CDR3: CASSTVPDTQYF

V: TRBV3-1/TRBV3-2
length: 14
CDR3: CASSRDTISYEQYF

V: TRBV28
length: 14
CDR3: CASSSPSSGNTIYF

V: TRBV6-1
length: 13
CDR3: CASSEWRYNEQFF

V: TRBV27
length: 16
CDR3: CASSSQGTGGSGELFF

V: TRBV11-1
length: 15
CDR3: CASSQGQGLFYEQYF

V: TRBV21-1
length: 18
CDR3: CASSLGTEELNSNQPQHF

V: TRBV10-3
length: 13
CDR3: CAIHRDTNTEAFF

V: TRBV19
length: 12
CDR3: CASSETSRPQYF

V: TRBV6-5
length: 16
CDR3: CASSYSMTSRPYEQYF

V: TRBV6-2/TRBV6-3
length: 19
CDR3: CASSYSRSQGKATNEKLFF

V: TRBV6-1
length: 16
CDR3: CASSERAGVNYNEQFF

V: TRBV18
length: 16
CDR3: CASSPSSGRAVAIQYF

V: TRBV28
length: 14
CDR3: CASRNGGIVNEQFF

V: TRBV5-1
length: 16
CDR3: CASSLQGATTNEKLFF

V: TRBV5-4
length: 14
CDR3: CASSLMTGGHEQYF

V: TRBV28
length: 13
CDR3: CASLDREGTPLHF

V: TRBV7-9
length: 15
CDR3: CASSLGTGGRETQYF

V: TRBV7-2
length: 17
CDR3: CASSFQPKSSGANVLTF

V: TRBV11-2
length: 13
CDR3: CASSLRDTGELFF

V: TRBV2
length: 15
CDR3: CASSPGQASNQPQHF

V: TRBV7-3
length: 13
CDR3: CASSFQVNTEAFF

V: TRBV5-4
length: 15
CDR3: CASQTSGKITDTQYF

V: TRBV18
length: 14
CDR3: CASSRTGYTDTQYF

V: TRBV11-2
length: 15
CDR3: CASSLEGGRDQPQHF

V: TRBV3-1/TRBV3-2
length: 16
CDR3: CASSHLYPGQGTEAFF

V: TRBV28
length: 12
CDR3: CASRQGVYEQYF

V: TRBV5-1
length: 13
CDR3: CASSLTGDTEAFF

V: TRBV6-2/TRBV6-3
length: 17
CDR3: CASSRDRVTPSNEKLFF

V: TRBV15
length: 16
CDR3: CATSRADSYSNQPQHF

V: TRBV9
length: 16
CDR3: CASSVLTGLGTDTQYF

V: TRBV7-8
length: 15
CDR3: CASSWGTEQTYEQYF

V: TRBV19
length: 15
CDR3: CASRLGQGHSYEQYF

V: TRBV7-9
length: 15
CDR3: CASSLGSTQGNEQFF

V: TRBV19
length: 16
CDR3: CASKLGTVLGTGELFF

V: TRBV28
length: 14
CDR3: CASSAYTSGTEAFF

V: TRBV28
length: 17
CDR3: CAPLLTPGTGDDEKLFF

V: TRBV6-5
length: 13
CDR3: CASSLGASEKLFF

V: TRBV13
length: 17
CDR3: CASSRTSGGLAKNIQYF

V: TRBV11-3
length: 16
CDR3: CASSSGLAGVGNEQFF

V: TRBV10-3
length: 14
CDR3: CATATDRDTGELFF

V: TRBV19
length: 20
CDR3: CASSIYGWSAGGKSTDTQYF

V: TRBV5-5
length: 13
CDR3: CASSYQTGSPLHF

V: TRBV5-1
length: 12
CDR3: CASGEPGTEAFF

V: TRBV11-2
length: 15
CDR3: CASSLAPGQGNEQFF

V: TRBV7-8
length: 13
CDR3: CASGFEVTGELFF

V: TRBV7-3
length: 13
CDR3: CASSLGRTDTQYF

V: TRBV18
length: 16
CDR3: CASSPPGTGNTGELFF

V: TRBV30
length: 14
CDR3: CAWSVTGRRWGYTF

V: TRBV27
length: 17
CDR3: CASSLSSVSQGNSPLHF

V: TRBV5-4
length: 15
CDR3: CASSLQGARNTEAFF

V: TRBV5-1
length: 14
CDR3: CASSLSETKYGYTF

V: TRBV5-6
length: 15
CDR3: CASSFLAGDGDTQYF

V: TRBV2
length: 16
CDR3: CASTLWASGGGETQYF

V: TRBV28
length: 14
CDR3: CASSQTGTGFRAFF

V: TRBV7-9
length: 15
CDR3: CALTSGGMYQETQYF

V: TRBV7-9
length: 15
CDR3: CASSFGVGAGEKLFF